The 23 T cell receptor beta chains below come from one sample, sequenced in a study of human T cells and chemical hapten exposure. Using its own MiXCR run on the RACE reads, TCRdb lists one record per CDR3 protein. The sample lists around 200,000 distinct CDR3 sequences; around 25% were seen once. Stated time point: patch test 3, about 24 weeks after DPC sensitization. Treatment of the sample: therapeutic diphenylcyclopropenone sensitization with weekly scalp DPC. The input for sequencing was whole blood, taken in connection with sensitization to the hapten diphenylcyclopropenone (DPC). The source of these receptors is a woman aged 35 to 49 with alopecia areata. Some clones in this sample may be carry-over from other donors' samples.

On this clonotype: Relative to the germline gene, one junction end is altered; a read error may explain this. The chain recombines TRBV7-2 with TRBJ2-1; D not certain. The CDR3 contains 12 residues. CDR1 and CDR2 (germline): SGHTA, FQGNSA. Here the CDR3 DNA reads TGTGCCAGCAGCCTGTTGTTCGGCAACTCTATCTTC. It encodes CASSLLFGNSIF. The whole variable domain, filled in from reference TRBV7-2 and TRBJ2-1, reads GAGVSQSPSNKVTEKGKDVELRCDPISGHTALYWYRQSLGQGLEFLIYFQGNSAPDKSGLPSDRFSAERTGGSVSTLTIQRTQQEDSAVYLCASSLLFGNSIFGPGTRLTVL.

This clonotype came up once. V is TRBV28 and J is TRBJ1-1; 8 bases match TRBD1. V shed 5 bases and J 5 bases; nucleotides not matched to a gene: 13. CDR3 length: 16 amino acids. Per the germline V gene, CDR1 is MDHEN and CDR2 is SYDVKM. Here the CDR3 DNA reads TGTGCCAGCAGTACCCCGGGACAGGTGGTGGAAACTGAAGCTTTCTTT. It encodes CASSTPGQVVETEAFF.

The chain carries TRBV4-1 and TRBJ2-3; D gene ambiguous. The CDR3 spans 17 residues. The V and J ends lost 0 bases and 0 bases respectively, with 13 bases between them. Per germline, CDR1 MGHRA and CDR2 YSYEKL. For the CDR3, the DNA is TGCGCCAGCAGCCAAGAGAGAGCTCTTTCTAGCACAGATACGCAGTATTTT. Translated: CASSQERALSSTDTQYF.

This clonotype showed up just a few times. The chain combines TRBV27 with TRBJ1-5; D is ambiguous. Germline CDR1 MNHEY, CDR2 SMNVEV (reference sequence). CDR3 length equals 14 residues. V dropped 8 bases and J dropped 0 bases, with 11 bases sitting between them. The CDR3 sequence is CASGTGYSNQPQHF. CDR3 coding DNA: TGTGCCAGCGGAACCGGTTATAGCAATCAGCCCCAGCATTTT.

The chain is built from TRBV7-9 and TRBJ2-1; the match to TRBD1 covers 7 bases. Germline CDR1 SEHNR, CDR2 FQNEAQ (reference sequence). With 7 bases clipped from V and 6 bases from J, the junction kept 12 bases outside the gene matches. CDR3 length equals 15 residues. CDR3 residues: CASTYSSAGGNEQFF. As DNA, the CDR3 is TGTGCCAGCACCTATTCCTCAGCAGGGGGCAATGAGCAGTTCTTC.

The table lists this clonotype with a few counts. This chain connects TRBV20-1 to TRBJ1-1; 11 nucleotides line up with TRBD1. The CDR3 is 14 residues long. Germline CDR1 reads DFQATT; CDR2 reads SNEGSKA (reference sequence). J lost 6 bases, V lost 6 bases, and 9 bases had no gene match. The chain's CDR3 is CSAGTGGLEAEAFF. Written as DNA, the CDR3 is TGCAGTGCCGGGACAGGGGGGCTTGAAGCTGAAGCTTTCTTT.

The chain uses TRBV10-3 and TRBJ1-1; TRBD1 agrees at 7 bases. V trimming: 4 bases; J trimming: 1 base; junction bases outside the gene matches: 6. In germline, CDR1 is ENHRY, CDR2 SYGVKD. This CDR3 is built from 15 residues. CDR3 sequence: CAISGTQGKNTEAFF. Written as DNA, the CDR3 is TGTGCCATCAGTGGAACACAGGGGAAGAACACTGAAGCTTTCTTT.

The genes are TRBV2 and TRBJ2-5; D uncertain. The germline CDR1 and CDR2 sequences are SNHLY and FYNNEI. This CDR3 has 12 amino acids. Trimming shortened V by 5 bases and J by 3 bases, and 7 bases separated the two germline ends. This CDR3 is CASSLVEETQYF. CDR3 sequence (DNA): TGTGCCAGCAGTCTGGTCGAAGAGACCCAGTACTTC.

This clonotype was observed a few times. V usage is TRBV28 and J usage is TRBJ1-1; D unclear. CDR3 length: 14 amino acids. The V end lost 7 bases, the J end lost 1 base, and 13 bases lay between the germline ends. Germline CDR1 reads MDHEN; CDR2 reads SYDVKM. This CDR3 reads CASTTRPGNTEAFF. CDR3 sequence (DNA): TGTGCCAGCACTACGCGTCCGGGGAACACTGAAGCTTTCTTT.

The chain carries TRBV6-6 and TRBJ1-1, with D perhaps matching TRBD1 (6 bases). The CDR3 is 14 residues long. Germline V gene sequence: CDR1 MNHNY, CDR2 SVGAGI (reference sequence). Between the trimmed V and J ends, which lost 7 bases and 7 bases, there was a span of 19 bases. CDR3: CASTLTGSGGEAFF. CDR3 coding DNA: TGTGCCAGCACCCTTACAGGGTCGGGGGGTGAAGCTTTCTTT.

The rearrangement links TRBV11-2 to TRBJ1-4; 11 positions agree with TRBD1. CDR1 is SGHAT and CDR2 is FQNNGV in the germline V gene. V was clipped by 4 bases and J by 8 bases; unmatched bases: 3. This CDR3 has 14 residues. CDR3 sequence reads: CASSSGQGAEKLFF. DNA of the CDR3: TGTGCCAGCAGCTCCGGACAGGGGGCGGAAAAACTGTTTTTT.

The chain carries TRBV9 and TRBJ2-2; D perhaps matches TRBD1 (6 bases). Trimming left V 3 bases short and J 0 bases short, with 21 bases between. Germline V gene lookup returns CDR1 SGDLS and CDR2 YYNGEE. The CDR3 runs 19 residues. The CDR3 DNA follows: TGTGCCAGCAGCGCTACGCTGGGGGCGGGCCTTGCGAACACCGGGGAGCTGTTTTTT. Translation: CASSATLGAGLANTGELFF.

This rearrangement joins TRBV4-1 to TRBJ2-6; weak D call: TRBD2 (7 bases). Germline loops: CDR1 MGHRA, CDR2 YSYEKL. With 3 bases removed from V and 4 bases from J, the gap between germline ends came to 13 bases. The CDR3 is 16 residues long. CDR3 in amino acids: CASSQEGGIGANVLTF. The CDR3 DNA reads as TGCGCCAGCAGCCAGGAGGGGGGGATCGGGGCCAACGTCCTGACTTTC.

The CDR3 DNA sequence: TGCGCCAGCAGCCAAGAACCCCTGCCAGGGAAAGAAGGCTACACCTTC. Translating gives CASSQEPLPGKEGYTF. The chain couples TRBV4-1 to TRBJ1-2; perhaps TRBD1 as D (5 bases). Germline CDR1 is MGHRA and CDR2 is YSYEKL. The CDR3 is made up of 16 amino acids. V lost 0 bases and J lost 8, with 19 bases in between.

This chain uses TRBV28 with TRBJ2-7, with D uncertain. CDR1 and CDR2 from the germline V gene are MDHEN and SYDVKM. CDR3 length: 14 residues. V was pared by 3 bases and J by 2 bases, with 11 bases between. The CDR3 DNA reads TGTGCCAGCAGTTTGGGCAGGAGAGCCTACGAGCAGTACTTC. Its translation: CASSLGRRAYEQYF. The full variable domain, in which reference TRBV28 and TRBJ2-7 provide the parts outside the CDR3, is DVKVTQSSRYLVKRTGEKVFLECVQDMDHENMFWYRQDPGLGLRLIYFSYDVKMKEKGDIPEGYSVSREKKERFSLILESASTNQTSMYLCASSLGRRAYEQYFGPGTRLTVT.

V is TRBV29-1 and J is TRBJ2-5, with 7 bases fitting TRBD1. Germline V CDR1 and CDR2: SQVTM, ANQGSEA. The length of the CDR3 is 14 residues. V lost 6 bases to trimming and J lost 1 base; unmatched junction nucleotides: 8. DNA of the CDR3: TGCAGCGTCCGCGCCGGGACAGCCCAAGAGACCCAGTACTTC. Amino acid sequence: CSVRAGTAQETQYF.

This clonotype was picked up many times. The CDR3 is CASSLGVGTEAFF. CDR3 DNA: TGTGCCAGCAGTTTAGGCGTGGGCACTGAAGCTTTCTTT. This chain links TRBV28 with TRBJ1-1; D remains ambiguous. The CDR3 is 13 residues long. Deletions cut 2 bases from V and 4 bases from J, with 8 bases between. The germline gives CDR1 MDHEN, CDR2 SYDVKM.

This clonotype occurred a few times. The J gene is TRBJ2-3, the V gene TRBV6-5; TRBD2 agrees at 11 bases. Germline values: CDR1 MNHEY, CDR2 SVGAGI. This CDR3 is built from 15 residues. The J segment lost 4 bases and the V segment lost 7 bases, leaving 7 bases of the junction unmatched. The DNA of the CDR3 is TGTGCCAGCAACCTAGCGGGAGGCGGACCAGATACGCAGTATTTT. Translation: CASNLAGGGPDTQYF.

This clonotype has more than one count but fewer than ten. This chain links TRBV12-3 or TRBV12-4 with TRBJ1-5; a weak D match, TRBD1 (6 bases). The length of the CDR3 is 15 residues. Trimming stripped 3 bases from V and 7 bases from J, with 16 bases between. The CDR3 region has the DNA TGTGCCAGCAGTTTCATCAGGGGCTCGGGCCAGCCCCAGCATTTT. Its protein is CASSFIRGSGQPQHF.

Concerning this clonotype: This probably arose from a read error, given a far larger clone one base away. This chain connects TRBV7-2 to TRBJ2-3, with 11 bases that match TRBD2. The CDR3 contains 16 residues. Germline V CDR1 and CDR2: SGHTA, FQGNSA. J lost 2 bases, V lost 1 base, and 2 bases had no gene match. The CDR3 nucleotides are TGTGCCAGCAGCTTAGGACTAGCGGGAAACACAGATACGCAGTATTTT. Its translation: CASSLGLAGNTDTQYF.

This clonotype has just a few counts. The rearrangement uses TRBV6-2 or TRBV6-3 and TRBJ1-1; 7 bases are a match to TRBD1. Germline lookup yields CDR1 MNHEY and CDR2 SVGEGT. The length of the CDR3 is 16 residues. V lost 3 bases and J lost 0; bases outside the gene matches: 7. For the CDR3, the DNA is TGTGCCAGCAGTTATTCACCGGGACAGTTGAACACTGAAGCTTTCTTT. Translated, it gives CASSYSPGQLNTEAFF.

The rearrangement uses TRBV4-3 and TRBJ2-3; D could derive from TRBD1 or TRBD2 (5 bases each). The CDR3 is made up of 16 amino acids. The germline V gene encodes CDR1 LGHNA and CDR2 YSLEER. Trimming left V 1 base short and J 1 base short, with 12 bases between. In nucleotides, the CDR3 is TGCGCCAGCAGCCAAGGGCCGGGACCCGGCACAGATACGCAGTATTTT. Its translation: CASSQGPGPGTDTQYF.

The DNA for the CDR3 is TGTGCCAGCAGTGCCCCTTTGGACACTGAAGCTTTCTTT. Translated, it gives CASSAPLDTEAFF. V usage is TRBV27 and J usage is TRBJ1-1; D unclear. The CDR3 consists of 13 residues. The V end was cut by 5 bases, the J end by 3 bases, with 10 bases between. The V gene's germline CDR1 is MNHEY and CDR2 SMNVEV (reference sequence).